Below are 26 T cell receptor beta chains sequenced from a single sample in a study of blood T cell repertoires in COVID-19. Using immunoSEQ multiplex PCR, the repertoire was profiled, and TCRdb retains in-frame clones only, with some absent. The repertoire has some 200,000 clones, roughly 80% of them found once; the top ten carry about 10%. Sequences were obtained from peripheral blood. The receptors were gathered from a woman aged 80 or over with acute or convalescent COVID-19.

The J gene is TRBJ1-2, the V gene TRBV5-3; unclear D gene. TRBV5-3 belongs to the ORF category, with a function that is uncertain. Trimming removed 8 bases from V and 6 bases from J, with 26 bases in between. The CDR3 has 16 amino acids. In DNA, the CDR3 is TGTGCCAGGCCCAAGCTCCCCGGAGGGTTAGGGCATGGCTACACCTTC. Amino acids: CARPKLPGGLGHGYTF.

The chain links TRBV2 to TRBJ1-3, with D possibly being TRBD1 (5 bases). Trimming took off 6 bases at V and 2 bases at J, with 8 bases between the two ends. Germline CDR1 SNHLY, CDR2 FYNNEI. This CDR3 is 13 amino acids long. CDR3 bases: TGTGCCAGCAGGAAGGGGCCTGGAAACACCATATATTTT. As protein: CASRKGPGNTIYF.

The chain recombines TRBV7-9 with TRBJ2-3; no firm D call. CDR1 SEHNR and CDR2 FQNEAQ come from the germline V gene (reference sequence). The CDR3 contains 14 residues. Trimming left V 5 bases short and J 4 bases short, with 13 bases between. CDR3 sequence (DNA): TGTGCCAGCAGCCTACCCATGGGCCCAGATACGCAGTATTTT. This codes for CASSLPMGPDTQYF.

V is TRBV7-9 and J is TRBJ2-2; D unresolved. Trimming cost V 1 base and J 6 bases, with 9 bases left between them. Germline V CDR1 and CDR2: SEHNR, FQNEAQ (reference sequence). The CDR3 is made up of 14 amino acids. The CDR3 nucleotides are TGTGCCAGCAGCTTAGGAGGAGCTCCCGGGGAGCTGTTTTTT. Protein: CASSLGGAPGELFF.

The chain uses TRBV29-1 and TRBJ1-2, with D perhaps TRBD1 (6 bases). Germline CDR1 reads SQVTM; CDR2 reads ANQGSEA. The CDR3 contains 14 residues. V was trimmed by 8 bases and J by 4 bases, leaving 20 bases between them. The CDR3 DNA reads as TGCAGCATCGAGGACCCGACAGGCTTCTATGGCTACACCTTC. This codes for CSIEDPTGFYGYTF.

The genes are TRBV5-1 and TRBJ2-2; 8 bases agree with TRBD2. The germline gives CDR1 SGHRS, CDR2 YFSETQ. Unmatched junction bases numbered 10, after V lost 4 bases and J lost 5 bases. This CDR3 spans 16 amino acids. CDR3 in DNA: TGCGCCAGCAGCACCCAAAGTAGCGGGATAACCGGGGAGCTGTTTTTT. As protein: CASSTQSSGITGELFF.

A few counts support this clone. The J gene is TRBJ1-3, the V gene TRBV19; perhaps TRBD1 as D (5 bases). Trimming took off 3 bases at V and 4 bases at J, with 16 bases between the two ends. CDR3 length: 16 residues. Per the germline V gene, CDR1 is LNHDA and CDR2 is SQIVND (reference sequence). For the CDR3, the DNA is TGTGCCAGTAGTATCCCCCGGAGGGGCGGCGGAAACACCATATATTTT. Amino acid sequence: CASSIPRRGGGNTIYF.

This rearrangement joins TRBV21-1 to TRBJ2-7; TRBD2, the table's D call, was not compared with the DNA. TRBV21-1 is a known pseudogene. CDR3 length: 14 residues. CDR3 in DNA: TGTGCCAGCTTGCCCCCTAGCGGGTTGTACGAGCAGTACTTC. Translation: CASLPPSGLYEQYF.

This sequence joins TRBV9 and TRBJ2-5; 14 positions match TRBD2. This CDR3 contains 16 residues. Germline lookup yields CDR1 SGDLS and CDR2 YYNGEE. V shed 4 bases and J 2 bases; nucleotides not matched to a gene: 4. CDR3 coding DNA: TGTGCCAGCAGCCCTAGGACTAGCGGGGGGCAAGAGACCCAGTACTTC. Its translation is CASSPRTSGGQETQYF.

The CDR3 here is CASSQDHSGGALETQYF. CDR3 bases: TGCGCCAGCAGCCAAGATCATAGCGGGGGGGCGCTGGAGACCCAGTACTTC. V usage is TRBV4-3 and J usage is TRBJ2-5; 11 bases are a match to TRBD2. With 0 bases clipped from V and 5 bases from J, the junction kept 8 bases outside the gene matches. This CDR3 region has 17 residues. Germline assignment: CDR1 LGHNA and CDR2 YSLEER.

This clone was picked up one time. The rearrangement links TRBV5-1 to TRBJ2-1; 12 nucleotides match TRBD1. The CDR3 totals 17 residues. Germline V lookup: CDR1 SGHRS, CDR2 YFSETQ. After removal of 4 bases from V and 9 bases from J, the junction contained 14 bases not matched to a gene. CDR3 DNA: TGCGCCAGCAGCATTTCGGGACAGGGGGCATCTATTAGTGAGCAGTTCTTC. The encoded protein is CASSISGQGASISEQFF.

The chain links TRBV19 to TRBJ2-2, with TRBD1 matching over 9 bases. The V and J ends lost 3 bases and 3 bases, in that order; junction bases with no gene match: 2. The CDR3 length is 15 residues. The V gene's germline CDR1 is LNHDA and CDR2 SQIVND (reference sequence). CDR3 sequence: CASSMTGGDTGELFF. CDR3 DNA sequence: TGTGCCAGTAGTATGACAGGGGGGGACACCGGGGAGCTGTTTTTT.

This clone was detected once. The J gene is TRBJ2-2, the V gene TRBV7-8; a possible D gene is TRBD2 (5 bases). Germline V gives CDR1 SGHVS, CDR2 FQNEAQ. This CDR3 has 15 amino acids. V was pared by 4 bases and J by 7 bases, with 16 bases between. CDR3 bases: TGTGCCAGCAGCTATAACAGCGGCATGGGCGGGGAGCTGTTTTTT. Translated: CASSYNSGMGGELFF.

The chain recombines TRBV2 with TRBJ2-7; the D gene is possibly TRBD2 (6 bases). The CDR3 is 15 amino acids. Trimming took off 6 bases at V and 5 bases at J, with 20 bases between the two ends. Per the germline V gene, CDR1 is SNHLY and CDR2 is FYNNEI. The CDR3 DNA is TGTGCCAGCAGAGGCCCGGGAGCAGAACCCCACGAGCAGTACTTC. It yields the protein CASRGPGAEPHEQYF.

The chain combines TRBV19 with TRBJ1-2, with D possibly TRBD1 on 5 matching bases. V was trimmed by 4 bases and J by 3 bases, leaving 15 bases between them. There are 15 residues in the CDR3. From germline, CDR1 is LNHDA and CDR2 SQIVND (reference sequence). The CDR3 nucleotides read TGTGCCAGTAGTACAGTGTGGGGCGATGACTATGGCTACACCTTC. Protein product: CASSTVWGDDYGYTF.

This sequence joins TRBV12-3 or TRBV12-4 and TRBJ1-1; D gene ambiguous. V lost 7 bases and J 7 bases, leaving 13 bases between the germline ends. The CDR3 is 12 residues long. CDR3 coding DNA: TGTGCCAGCACCTCCCCCGGAGGTGAAGCTTTCTTT. It translates to CASTSPGGEAFF.

This clone was counted a few times. Relative to the germline gene, one junction end is altered; a read error may explain this. V is TRBV15 and J is TRBJ2-7; the match to TRBD1 covers 7 bases. The CDR3 spans 15 residues. Germline V CDR1 and CDR2: LNHNV, YYDKDF (reference sequence). CDR3 residues: CATSRDYQGVGWSVF. CDR3 nucleotide sequence: TGTGCCACCAGCAGAGATTACCAGGGGGTGGGGTGGTCGGTCTTC.

This clone was found a few times. The genes are TRBV9 and TRBJ1-2; a weak D match, TRBD1 (5 bases). The CDR3 spans 16 residues. V lost 3 bases to trimming and J lost 5 bases, with 20 bases between them. The germline V gene has CDR1 SGDLS and CDR2 YYNGEE. Written as DNA, the CDR3 is TGTGCCAGCAGCGGTAATCAGGGCAAGGAAGGGTATGGCTACACCTTC. This codes for CASSGNQGKEGYGYTF. Looking up the rest from reference TRBV9 and TRBJ1-2 gives the full variable domain: DSGVTQTPKHLITATGQRVTLRCSPRSGDLSVYWYQQSLDQGLQFLIQYYNGEERAKGNILERFSAQQFPDLHSELNLSSLELGDSALYFCASSGNQGKEGYGYTFGSGTRLTVV.

The chain combines TRBV6-5 with TRBJ2-3, with D tentatively TRBD2 (6 bases). The V and J ends lost 5 bases and 10 bases respectively, with 16 bases between them. The CDR3 covers 13 residues. Germline CDR1 MNHEY, CDR2 SVGAGI. The CDR3 reads CASSPSRERAQYF. CDR3 nucleotides: TGTGCCAGCAGTCCTAGTCGGGAGCGTGCGCAGTATTTT.

The chain combines TRBV6-2 or TRBV6-3 with TRBJ2-1; 8 bases are shared with TRBD1. The ends lost 6 bases at V and 2 bases at J; junction bases unmatched: 9. The CDR3 loop spans 16 amino acids. The germline V gene encodes CDR1 MNHEY and CDR2 SVGEGT. Here the CDR3 reads CASSPDRGMTYNEQFF. The CDR3 DNA reads TGTGCCAGCAGCCCTGACAGGGGCATGACCTACAATGAGCAGTTCTTC.

This clone appeared a single time. The CDR3 DNA reads as TGTGCCAGTAACCTTCGTCAGGGCTTCAATGAAAAACTGTTTTTT. Translation: CASNLRQGFNEKLFF. The gene calls are TRBV19 and TRBJ1-4; D perhaps matches TRBD1 (5 bases). V lost 7 bases and J lost 5, with 17 bases in between. CDR3 length equals 15 residues. The V gene's germline CDR1 is LNHDA and CDR2 SQIVND (reference sequence).

This sequence joins TRBV6-5 and TRBJ1-1; D not resolved. Germline V CDR1 and CDR2: MNHEY, SVGAGI. V lost 0 bases and J lost 2, with 10 bases in between. The CDR3 covers 15 residues. The DNA of the CDR3 is TGTGCCAGCAGTTACTCGAGCCAGGTAAACACTGAAGCTTTCTTT. Translated, it gives CASSYSSQVNTEAFF.

The sample holds one count of this clone. The CDR3 DNA is TGCAGCGTTGTAACCCAGGGGGAACAGCCCCAGCATTTT. It specifies CSVVTQGEQPQHF. The chain carries TRBV29-1 and TRBJ1-5; 7 bases agree with TRBD1. Germline loops: CDR1 SQVTM, CDR2 ANQGSEA. J lost 7 bases, V lost 4 bases, and 7 bases had no gene match. The CDR3 runs to 13 residues.

The rearrangement uses TRBV3-1 (or the pseudogene TRBV3-2) and TRBJ1-2; D ambiguous. The CDR3 runs 13 residues. Trimming shortened V by 4 bases and J by 5 bases, and 11 bases separated the two germline ends. Germline V gene sequence: CDR1 LGHDT, CDR2 YNNKEL (reference sequence). In nucleotides, the CDR3 is TGTGCCAGCAGCCCCGCGTCAAATTATGGCTACACCTTC. It is translated as CASSPASNYGYTF.

This clone was counted once. This rearrangement joins TRBV30 to TRBJ1-4, with TRBD1 matching 8 bases. This CDR3 has 15 residues. CDR1 GTSNPN and CDR2 SVGIG come from the germline V gene (reference sequence). V lost 2 bases and J lost 11; bases outside the gene matches: 13. The CDR3 bases are TGTGCCTGGAGTTCAGACAGGGGTAGTATGTTGAAACTGTTTTTT. Encoded protein: CAWSSDRGSMLKLFF.

This chain joins TRBV29-1 and TRBJ1-2; 9 nucleotides agree with TRBD1. From germline, CDR1 is SQVTM and CDR2 ANQGSEA. Trimming took 8 bases from V and 2 from J; bases not matched to a gene: 6. The CDR3 spans 13 residues. CDR3 in amino acids: CSLRTGENYGYTF. The CDR3 DNA follows: TGCAGCTTAAGGACAGGGGAAAACTATGGCTACACCTTC.